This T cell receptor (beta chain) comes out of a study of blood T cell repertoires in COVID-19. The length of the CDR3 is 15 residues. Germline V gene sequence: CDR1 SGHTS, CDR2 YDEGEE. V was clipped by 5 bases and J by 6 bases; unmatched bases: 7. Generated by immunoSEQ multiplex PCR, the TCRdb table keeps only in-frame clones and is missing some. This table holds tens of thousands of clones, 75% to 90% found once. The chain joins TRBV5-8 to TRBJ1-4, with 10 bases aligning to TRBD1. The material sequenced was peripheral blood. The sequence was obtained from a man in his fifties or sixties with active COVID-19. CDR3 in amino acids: CASSQTGQGYEKLFF. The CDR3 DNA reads TGTGCCAGCAGTCAAACGGGACAGGGGTATGAAAAACTGTTTTTT. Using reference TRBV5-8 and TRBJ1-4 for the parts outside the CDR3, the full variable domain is EAGVTQSPTHLIKTRGQQATLRCSPISGHTSVYWYQQALGLGLQFLLWYDEGEERNRGNFPPRFSGRQFPNYSSELNVNALELEDSALYLCASSQTGQGYEKLFFGSGTQLSVL.